This TCR beta chain came from a study of T cell responses to AZD1222 COVID-19 vaccine. The data were produced by immunoSEQ multiplex PCR, yet TCRdb's version contains in-frame clones alone and is incomplete. The sample has fewer than 90,000 clones, approximately 90% seen once. V lost 1 base to trimming and J lost 0 bases, with 12 bases between them. Looked up from germline, CDR1 is SEHNR and CDR2 is FQNEAQ (reference sequence). The CDR3 runs 16 residues. With regard to this clone: No antigen is known for it.

Study-level points and caveats: The donor cohort was predominantly white British with a female majority, and clonal diversity may have been underestimated.

This TCR derives from an adult who received the AZD1222 COVID-19 vaccine. The chain is built from TRBV7-9 and TRBJ1-1; D not resolved. The sample consisted of peripheral blood, taken 28 days after the second AZD1222 dose. In nucleotides, the CDR3 is TGTGCCAGCAGCTTAGGAACCGGGAGCTTGAACACTGAAGCTTTCTTT. Translated: CASSLGTGSLNTEAFF.